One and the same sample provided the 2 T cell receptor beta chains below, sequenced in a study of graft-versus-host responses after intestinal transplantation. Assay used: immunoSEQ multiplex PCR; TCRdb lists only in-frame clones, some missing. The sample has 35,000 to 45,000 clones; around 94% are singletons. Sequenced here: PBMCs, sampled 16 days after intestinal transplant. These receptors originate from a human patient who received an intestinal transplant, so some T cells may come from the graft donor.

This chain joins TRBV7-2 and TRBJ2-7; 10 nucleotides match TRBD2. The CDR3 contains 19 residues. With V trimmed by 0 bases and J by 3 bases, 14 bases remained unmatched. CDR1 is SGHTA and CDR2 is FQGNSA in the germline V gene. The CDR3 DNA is TGTGCCAGCAGCTTAGCGCGGCTAGCGGGGGAATATTACCACTACGAGCAGTACTTC. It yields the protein CASSLARLAGEYYHYEQYF.

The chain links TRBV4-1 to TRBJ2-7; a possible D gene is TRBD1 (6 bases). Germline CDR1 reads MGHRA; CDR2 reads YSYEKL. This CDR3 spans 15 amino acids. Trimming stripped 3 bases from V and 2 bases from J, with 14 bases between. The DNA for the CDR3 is TGCGCCAGCAGCCAGGTATCACAGGGAGCCTACGAGCAGTACTTC. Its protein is CASSQVSQGAYEQYF.